A selection of T cell receptor beta chains follows, all from one sample in a study of blood T cell repertoires in COVID-19. Using immunoSEQ multiplex PCR, the repertoire was profiled, and TCRdb retains in-frame clones only, with some absent. The table shows over 300,000 clones, with around 92% occurring only once. Sample: peripheral blood. Receptors originate from a man between 18 and 29 years old who had recovered from COVID-19. The CDR3 runs from the conserved cysteine through the conserved F or W. D genes are given only for firm matches. Clone size, where shown, is once, few, many, or a class for clones that have expanded.

TRBV7-9	TRBD1	TRBJ1-1	-	CASTDAGTGNTEAFF	TGTGCCAGCACGGACGCCGGGACAGGGAACACTGAAGCTTTCTTT
TRBV9	TRBD1	TRBJ2-1	-	CASSSRRDRVFNEQFF	TGTGCCAGCAGCTCTCGTCGGGACAGGGTATTTAATGAGCAGTTCTTC
TRBV5-4	-	TRBJ2-7	-	CASSLAGGTGNEQYF	TGTGCCAGCAGCTTGGCGGGGGGAACAGGGAACGAGCAGTACTTC
TRBV20-1	-	TRBJ2-5	-	CSASSGAGASETQYF	TGCAGTGCCAGTTCAGGGGCTGGGGCATCAGAGACCCAGTACTTC
TRBV20-1	TRBD2	TRBJ2-2	once	CSASGTSGRALTGELFF	TGCAGTGCTAGTGGGACTAGCGGGAGGGCCCTCACCGGGGAGCTGTTTTTT
TRBV4-2	TRBD1	TRBJ2-5	-	CASSRGQGGETQYF	TGTGCCAGCAGCCGAGGACAGGGGGGAGAGACCCAGTACTTC
TRBV9	-	TRBJ2-2	-	CASSVSGGSANTGELFF	TGTGCCAGCAGCGTCTCCGGGGGAAGCGCGAACACCGGGGAGCTGTTTTTT
TRBV19	-	TRBJ2-7	-	CASSWDTSYEQYF	TGTGCCAGTTCTTGGGACACCTCCTACGAGCAGTACTTC
TRBV3-1/TRBV3-2	-	TRBJ1-3	-	CASSQVFSGEGNTIYF	TGTGCCAGCAGCCAAGTTTTTTCGGGGGAAGGAAACACCATATATTTT
TRBV13	-	TRBJ2-1	-	CASSWRSSYNEQFF	TGTGCCAGCAGTTGGCGGAGCTCCTACAATGAGCAGTTCTTC
TRBV18	TRBD2	TRBJ2-2	-	CASSPPGARGGGGELFF	TGTGCCAGCTCACCACCTGGCGCCCGCGGGGGAGGCGGGGAGCTGTTTTTT
TRBV5-1	TRBD2	TRBJ2-1	-	CASSLGLAGVDEQFF	TGCGCCAGCAGCTTGGGGCTAGCGGGAGTCGATGAGCAGTTCTTC
TRBV29-1	-	TRBJ2-7	-	CSALSPIYEQYF	TGCAGCGCACTAAGTCCGATCTACGAGCAGTACTTC
TRBV13	TRBD2	TRBJ2-7	once	CASSLDLLAGPTLYEQYF	TGTGCCAGCAGCTTAGACCTATTAGCGGGACCGACGTTGTACGAGCAGTACTTC
TRBV7-9	TRBD2	TRBJ2-1	once	CASSRTSGAYNEQFF	TGTGCCAGCAGCCGCACTAGCGGAGCCTACAATGAGCAGTTCTTC
TRBV12-3/TRBV12-4	TRBD2	TRBJ2-7	once	CASRESGADEQYF	TGTGCCAGCAGGGAAAGCGGGGCCGACGAGCAGTACTTC
TRBV19	-	TRBJ1-5	few	CASSIGSVGNQPQHF	TGTGCCAGTAGTATAGGGTCAGTGGGCAATCAGCCCCAGCATTTT
TRBV19	-	TRBJ1-2	-	CASSMFSLYYGYTF	TGTGCCAGTAGTATGTTCAGTCTCTACTATGGCTACACCTTC
TRBV19	-	TRBJ2-7	-	CASGQLYEQYF	TGTGCCAGTGGACAGCTCTACGAGCAGTACTTC
TRBV5-1	TRBD1	TRBJ1-2	-	CASSLGQGASYGYTF	TGCGCCAGCAGCTTGGGGCAGGGGGCGTCCTATGGCTACACCTTC
TRBV7-9	-	TRBJ2-1	-	CASSLGANEQFF	TGTGCCAGCAGCTTGGGCGCTAATGAGCAGTTCTTC
TRBV4-3	-	TRBJ1-1	-	CASSQGQIADTEAFF	TGCGCCAGCAGCCAAGGACAGATCGCAGACACTGAAGCTTTCTTT
TRBV25-1	-	TRBJ1-2	-	CASWGGTKGYTF	TGTGCCAGCTGGGGGGGTACAAAGGGCTACACCTTC
TRBV7-3	-	TRBJ1-1	-	CASSLSPGNTEAFF	TGTGCCAGCAGCTTATCGCCGGGGAACACTGAAGCTTTCTTT
TRBV6-5	-	TRBJ2-5	-	CASSYWKGSLETQYF	TGTGCCAGCAGTTACTGGAAGGGGTCCCTGGAGACCCAGTACTTC
TRBV4-3	-	TRBJ1-2	once	CASSQGTGGYTF	TGCGCCAGCAGCCAAGGGACTGGTGGCTACACCTTC
TRBV5-1	-	TRBJ2-2	-	CASSLLGDTGELFF	TGCGCCAGCAGCTTGTTGGGAGACACCGGGGAGCTGTTTTTT
TRBV5-1	-	TRBJ2-4	-	CASSLDEVAKNIQYF	TGCGCCAGCAGCTTGGATGAGGTAGCCAAAAACATTCAGTACTTC
TRBV4-3	-	TRBJ2-2	few	CASSQDLLSGELFF	TGCGCCAGCAGCCAAGATCTACTTTCCGGGGAGCTGTTTTTT
TRBV19	-	TRBJ2-5	-	CASSIGQGRYQETQYF	TGTGCCAGTAGTATAGGGCAGGGCAGGTACCAAGAGACCCAGTACTTC
TRBV28	TRBD1	TRBJ1-5	-	CASSLFGWGQGLGQPQHF	TGTGCCAGCAGTTTATTCGGGTGGGGACAGGGGCTCGGTCAGCCCCAGCATTTT
TRBV29-1	-	TRBJ1-1	-	CSVGQLNTEAFF	TGCAGCGTTGGACAATTGAACACTGAAGCTTTCTTT
TRBV15	TRBD1	TRBJ1-4	once	CATSTRTGVGEKLFF	TGTGCCACCAGCACGCGGACAGGGGTCGGAGAAAAACTGTTTTTT
TRBV28	-	TRBJ1-5	-	CASTSNQPQHF	TGTGCCAGCACCTCCAATCAGCCCCAGCATTTT
TRBV19	TRBD1	TRBJ1-2	-	CASSIGTGVRGHGYTF	TGTGCCAGTAGTATCGGGACAGGGGTTCGTGGGCACGGCTACACCTTC
TRBV19	-	TRBJ1-6	-	CASSTENSPLHF	TGTGCCAGTAGTACCGAGAATTCACCCCTCCACTTT
TRBV6-5	-	TRBJ1-2	-	CASSYSGELDGYTF	TGTGCCAGCAGTTACTCAGGGGAATTGGATGGCTACACCTTC
TRBV10-3	TRBD2	TRBJ2-7	-	CAISETSVVYEQYF	TGTGCCATCAGTGAGACTAGCGTAGTCTACGAGCAGTACTTC
TRBV5-4	-	TRBJ1-1	-	CASSLGGLVFVHTEAFF	TGTGCCAGCAGCTTGGGAGGGTTAGTTTTTGTGCACACTGAAGCTTTCTTT
TRBV2	-	TRBJ1-2	-	CASRETGPLNYGYTF	TGTGCCAGCAGGGAAACAGGGCCCCTTAACTATGGCTACACCTTC
TRBV7-9	-	TRBJ2-5	once	CASSLAGGQETQYF	TGTGCCAGCAGCTTAGCTGGGGGGCAAGAGACCCAGTACTTC